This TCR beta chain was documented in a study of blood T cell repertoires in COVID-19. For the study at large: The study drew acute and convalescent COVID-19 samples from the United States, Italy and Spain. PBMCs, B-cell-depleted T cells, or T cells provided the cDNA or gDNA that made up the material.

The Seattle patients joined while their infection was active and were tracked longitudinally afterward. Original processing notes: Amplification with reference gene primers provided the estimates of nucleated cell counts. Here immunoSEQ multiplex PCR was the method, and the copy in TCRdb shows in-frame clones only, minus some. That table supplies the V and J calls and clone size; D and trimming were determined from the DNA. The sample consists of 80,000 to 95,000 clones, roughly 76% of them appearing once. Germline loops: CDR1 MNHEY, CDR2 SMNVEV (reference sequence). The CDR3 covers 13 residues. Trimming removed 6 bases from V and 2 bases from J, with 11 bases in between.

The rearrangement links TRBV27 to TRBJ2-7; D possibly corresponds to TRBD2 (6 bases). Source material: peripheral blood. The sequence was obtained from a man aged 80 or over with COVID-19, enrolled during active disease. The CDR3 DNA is TGTGCCAGCAGCCTCCCGGGGGCCTACGAGCAGTACTTC. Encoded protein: CASSLPGAYEQYF.